This TCR beta chain stems from a study of T cell changes during pregnancy in multiple sclerosis. V lost 0 bases to trimming and J lost 4 bases; unmatched junction nucleotides: 8. CDR3 length: 18 amino acids. Germline V gene lookup returns CDR1 SGHDT and CDR2 YYEEEE. The repertoire was sequenced with immunoSEQ multiplex PCR; TCRdb's copy has only in-frame clones and lacks some. The sample yields about 120,000 clones, roughly 92% seen once. Sample: peripheral blood, taken before pregnancy. The receptor was derived from a female donor with multiple sclerosis, enrolled in a pregnancy study. The V gene is TRBV5-6, the J gene TRBJ2-1, with 12 bases matching TRBD2. In DNA, the CDR3 is TGTGCCAGCAGCTTGGGGTCTAGCGGGAGGGCCCTGTACAATGAGCAGTTCTTC. Protein sequence: CASSLGSSGRALYNEQFF. Full variable domain (outside the CDR3, taken from reference TRBV5-6 and TRBJ2-1): DAGVTQSPTHLIKTRGQQVTLRCSPKSGHDTVSWYQQALGQGPQFIFQYYEEEERQRGNFPDRFSGHQFPNYSSELNVNALLLGDSALYLCASSLGSSGRALYNEQFFGPGTRLTVL.